The rows below give T cell receptor beta chains drawn from one sample of a study of radiotherapy plus CTLA-4 blockade in lung cancer. The method was immunoSEQ multiplex PCR; TCRdb's version includes in-frame clones alone and lacks a portion of them. The sample holds some 110,000 clones, about four fifths seen once. The specimen was peripheral blood, collected from a patient treated with radiotherapy plus ipilimumab. These receptor sequences come from a human donor with non-small cell lung cancer that progressed on radiotherapy plus ipilimumab. Some clones in this sample may be carry-over from other donors' samples. Both conserved end residues are part of each CDR3. Fields, in order: V gene, J gene, clone size, D gene, CDR3 DNA, CDR3 protein. The D gene is left open where the match is weak. Rows may omit the clone size; those that give it use once, few, many or a size class.

v_call: TRBV27
j_call: TRBJ2-5
clone_size: .
d_call: .
cdr3_nt: TGTGCCAGCAGTTCCGGGCAGGGCGGTCGGAGCGGGACCCAGTACTTC
cdr3_aa: CASSSGQGGRSGTQYF

v_call: TRBV15
j_call: TRBJ1-2
clone_size: .
d_call: .
cdr3_nt: TGTGCCACCAGCAGAGGGGGTTATGGCTACACCTTC
cdr3_aa: CATSRGGYGYTF

v_call: TRBV27
j_call: TRBJ1-5
clone_size: .
d_call: .
cdr3_nt: TGTGCCAGCAGCTCCCCACAGGGTGGGGGGGGGACCCAGCATTTT
cdr3_aa: CASSSPQGGGGTQHF

v_call: TRBV7-3
j_call: TRBJ1-1
clone_size: .
d_call: .
cdr3_nt: TGTGCCAGCAGCTATGGAACAGGGTCCACTGAAGCTTTCTTT
cdr3_aa: CASSYGTGSTEAFF

v_call: TRBV10-3
j_call: TRBJ2-2
clone_size: once
d_call: TRBD1
cdr3_nt: TGTGCCATCAGTGAGTACGGACAGGGGGGCACCGGGGAGCTGTTTTTT
cdr3_aa: CAISEYGQGGTGELFF

v_call: TRBV7-9
j_call: TRBJ1-3
clone_size: once
d_call: TRBD1
cdr3_nt: TGTGCCAGCAGCCCACGACAGGGTAGAGGGGGAAACACCATATATTTT
cdr3_aa: CASSPRQGRGGNTIYF

v_call: TRBV11-1
j_call: TRBJ2-3
clone_size: .
d_call: TRBD1
cdr3_nt: TGTGCCAGCAGCTTAGCGTGGACAGGAACAGATACGCAGTATTTT
cdr3_aa: CASSLAWTGTDTQYF

v_call: TRBV18
j_call: TRBJ2-5
clone_size: .
d_call: .
cdr3_nt: TGTGCCAGCTCACCAGATGAGACCCAGTACTTC
cdr3_aa: CASSPDETQYF

v_call: TRBV7-3
j_call: TRBJ1-1
clone_size: .
d_call: .
cdr3_nt: TGTGCCAGCAGCTTATATGTGAACACTGAAGCTTTCTTT
cdr3_aa: CASSLYVNTEAFF

v_call: TRBV9
j_call: TRBJ2-2
clone_size: .
d_call: .
cdr3_nt: TGTGCCAGCACCAAATACCCCAGCAACACCGGGGAGCTGTTTTTT
cdr3_aa: CASTKYPSNTGELFF

v_call: TRBV18
j_call: TRBJ2-4
clone_size: .
d_call: TRBD1
cdr3_nt: TGTGCCAGCTCACCGGACAGGTCCAAAAACATTCAGTACTTC
cdr3_aa: CASSPDRSKNIQYF

v_call: TRBV28
j_call: TRBJ2-7
clone_size: .
d_call: .
cdr3_nt: TGTGCCAGCAGTCTCTTTGCAGGAGGTTCCTCCTACGAGCAGTACTTC
cdr3_aa: CASSLFAGGSSYEQYF

v_call: TRBV5-1
j_call: TRBJ2-1
clone_size: .
d_call: .
cdr3_nt: TGCGCCAGCAGCTTAACCGGGTCTCCTAATGAGCAGTTCTTC
cdr3_aa: CASSLTGSPNEQFF

v_call: TRBV4-3
j_call: TRBJ2-7
clone_size: .
d_call: .
cdr3_nt: TGCGCCAGCAGCCCACGGGACGGCCTTGAGTTTTACTTC
cdr3_aa: CASSPRDGLEFYF

v_call: TRBV6-1
j_call: TRBJ1-2
clone_size: .
d_call: TRBD1
cdr3_nt: TGTGCCAGCAGTGAATGGACAGGGGGCGACTATGGCTACACCTTC
cdr3_aa: CASSEWTGGDYGYTF

v_call: TRBV18
j_call: TRBJ1-5
clone_size: .
d_call: .
cdr3_nt: TGTGCCAGCTCACCCGCGTCCGGGGCCGTCGCCAATCAGCCCCAGCATTTT
cdr3_aa: CASSPASGAVANQPQHF

v_call: TRBV7-3
j_call: TRBJ2-1
clone_size: .
d_call: .
cdr3_nt: TGTGCCAGTAGCAGTGGGAGCTCCTACAATGAGCAGTTCTTC
cdr3_aa: CASSSGSSYNEQFF

v_call: TRBV9
j_call: TRBJ1-2
clone_size: .
d_call: .
cdr3_nt: TGTGCCAGCAGCGTACAACCGGCTAACTATGGCTACACCTTC
cdr3_aa: CASSVQPANYGYTF

v_call: TRBV6-5
j_call: TRBJ2-3
clone_size: .
d_call: .
cdr3_nt: TGTGCCAGCAGTTACACCGTCAAAACCTCGGATACGCAGTATTTT
cdr3_aa: CASSYTVKTSDTQYF

v_call: TRBV28
j_call: TRBJ2-1
clone_size: once
d_call: TRBD2
cdr3_nt: TGTGCCAGCTACACTAGCGGGACGTACAATGAGCAGTTCTTC
cdr3_aa: CASYTSGTYNEQFF

v_call: TRBV7-2
j_call: TRBJ2-7
clone_size: .
d_call: TRBD1
cdr3_nt: TGTGCCAGCAGCCCCCTCAGACAGGGGGTTTTGGAGCAGTACTTC
cdr3_aa: CASSPLRQGVLEQYF

v_call: TRBV5-1
j_call: TRBJ2-5
clone_size: .
d_call: .
cdr3_nt: TGCGCCAGCAGCAGGGGGGGGCGGGAGACCCAGTACTTC
cdr3_aa: CASSRGGRETQYF